The clone carrying this T cell receptor (beta chain) was detected only once. The data derive from a study of blood T cell repertoires in COVID-19. The CDR3 is made up of 15 amino acids. Trimming removed 1 base at V and 0 bases at J, with 10 bases between. Germline CDR1 is LNHDA and CDR2 is SQIVND (reference sequence). Sequencing was performed with immunoSEQ multiplex PCR; in TCRdb, only in-frame clones are kept and a portion is missing. The sample contains 150,000 to 180,000 clones, around 84% of which appear only once. This TCR came from a man aged 80 or over with acute or convalescent COVID-19. This sequence joins TRBV19 and TRBJ2-7, with TRBD1 as a possible D gene (5 bases). The sample consisted of peripheral blood. CDR3 protein: CASSIVSDSSYEQYF. The CDR3 DNA follows: TGTGCCAGTAGTATAGTTTCCGACAGCTCCTACGAGCAGTACTTC.